This T cell receptor (beta chain) appears in the sequencing data of a study of human T cells and chemical hapten exposure. Study background: Scalp application of diphenylcyclopropenone was performed weekly in patients across the entire roughly 23-week study. The study's findings and limits: The study found that DPC sensitization did not change TCRs above 1 in 1000 frequency. Clustering by CDR3 similarity yielded significantly more large clusters from expanded TCRs than controls.

For the library, individual cDNA molecules each received unique molecular identifiers. TCRdb used MiXCR to reprocess the RACE reads, holding one entry per CDR3 protein. Among around 120,000 distinct CDR3 sequences listed, about 12% were seen once. The time point here: patch test 1, 2 weeks after DPC sensitization. Treatment denoted: therapeutic diphenylcyclopropenone sensitization with weekly scalp DPC. V was pared by 4 bases and J by 4 bases, with 4 bases between. The CDR3 loop spans 11 amino acids. Germline CDR1 PRHDT, CDR2 FYEKMQ (reference sequence). As regards this clonotype: The antigen remains unidentified.

This receptor was obtained from a woman in her 50s with alopecia areata. Some clones in this sample may be carry-over from other donors' samples. This material consisted of whole blood, taken in connection with sensitization to the hapten diphenylcyclopropenone (DPC). The J gene is TRBJ1-2, the V gene TRBV13; no clear D gene. Here the CDR3 DNA reads TGTGCCAGCAGCTACAGCTATGGCTACACCTTC. This encodes CASSYSYGYTF. The variable domain in full, with the rest retrieved from reference TRBV13 and TRBJ1-2, is AAGVIQSPRHLIKEKRETATLKCYPIPRHDTVYWYQQGPGQDPQFLISFYEKMQSDKGSIPDRFSAQQFSDYHSELNMSSLELGDSALYFCASSYSYGYTFGSGTRLTVV.